Below, 10 T cell receptor beta chains from the same sample are listed, as sequenced in a study of blood T cell repertoires in COVID-19 (dated by TCRdb to about 2020). Library preparation used the immunoSEQ multiplex PCR assay. Drawn from immuneACCESS, this table holds only the in-frame rearrangements with V and J called that TCRdb kept. Clones are partly lost; checked studies trace under half to an unresolved V gene and leave the rest unexplained. The sample table records approximately 200,000 clones; roughly 85% of these occur just once. The top ten hold about 0.91% of the sample. The sample was peripheral blood. The receptors stem from a man aged 40-49 years with acute or convalescent COVID-19.

This chain links TRBV5-6 with TRBJ1-4; no reliable D call. CDR1 and CDR2 (germline): SGHDT, YYEEEE. The CDR3 has 15 amino acids. Trimming pared 4 bases from V and 10 bases from J, leaving 20 bases between. CDR3: CASSPPGSRRGKLFF. The DNA of the CDR3 is TGTGCCAGCAGCCCACCCGGGTCCCGTCGCGGAAAACTGTTTTTT. Drawing the rest from reference TRBV5-6 and TRBJ1-4, the complete variable domain is DAGVTQSPTHLIKTRGQQVTLRCSPKSGHDTVSWYQQALGQGPQFIFQYYEEEERQRGNFPDRFSGHQFPNYSSELNVNALLLGDSALYLCASSPPGSRRGKLFFGSGTQLSVL.

This rearrangement joins TRBV5-1 to TRBJ1-1; maybe TRBD1 (5 bases). V was trimmed by 6 bases and J by 0 bases, leaving 9 bases between them. CDR1 and CDR2 from the germline V gene are SGHRS and YFSETQ. The CDR3 spans 13 residues. The CDR3 loop is CASTDTLNTEAFF. Written as DNA, the CDR3 is TGCGCCAGCACGGACACCTTGAACACTGAAGCTTTCTTT.

The chain couples TRBV30 to TRBJ2-1, with 10 positions matching TRBD1. Germline CDR1 and CDR2: GTSNPN and SVGIG (reference sequence). This CDR3 contains 14 residues. J was trimmed by 8 bases and V by 3 bases; bases with no gene match: 7. The DNA of the CDR3 is TGTGCCTGGAGGCGGACGGGACAGGGGTATGAGCAGTTCTTC. The encoded protein is CAWRRTGQGYEQFF.

This clone has a single count. The chain uses TRBV7-8 and TRBJ2-3; the D gene is possibly TRBD2 (7 bases). Germline V CDR1 and CDR2: SGHVS, FQNEAQ. V was cut by 0 bases and J by 12 bases, with 19 bases left in between. CDR3 length: 15 residues. CDR3 DNA sequence: TGTGCCAGCAGCTTAGCAGGGGGGGGGCCAAGATCTCAGTATTTT. This gives the protein CASSLAGGGPRSQYF.

J is TRBJ1-1 and V is TRBV14; D not resolved. The CDR3 length is 15 residues. V was trimmed by 0 bases and J by 2 bases, leaving 10 bases between them. The germline CDR1 and CDR2 sequences are SGHDN and FVKESK. CDR3 residues: CASSQDLRHNTEAFF. The CDR3 DNA follows: TGTGCCAGCAGCCAAGATCTTCGACATAACACTGAAGCTTTCTTT.

This clone appeared a single time. In nucleotides, the CDR3 is TGTGCCACCAGTGATTCCTTGCGGGGGACATCGTACAATGAGCAGTTCTTC. Amino acid sequence: CATSDSLRGTSYNEQFF. The chain is built from TRBV24-1 and TRBJ2-1; the D gene is possibly TRBD2 (7 bases). V lost 2 bases and J 4 bases, leaving 17 bases between the germline ends. Germline values: CDR1 KGHDR, CDR2 SFDVKD. This CDR3 is 17 amino acids long.

The chain is built from TRBV12-3 or TRBV12-4 and TRBJ1-2; no firm D call. This CDR3 region has 13 residues. V lost 3 bases to trimming and J lost 2 bases, with 7 bases between them. CDR3 DNA sequence: TGTGCCAGCAGTTTCAACATGAACTATGGCTACACCTTC. Translating gives CASSFNMNYGYTF.

The chain couples TRBV28 to TRBJ1-5, with TRBD1 matching 11 bases. Germline lookup yields CDR1 MDHEN and CDR2 SYDVKM. With 6 bases clipped from V and 0 bases from J, the junction kept 10 bases outside the gene matches. CDR3 length: 18 residues. The CDR3 loop reads CASSQTGTGGYSNQPQHF. The CDR3 nucleotides read TGTGCCAGCAGCCAGACCGGGACAGGGGGGTATAGCAATCAGCCCCAGCATTTT.

The CDR3 DNA reads as TGTGCCAGCAGCTTCACGGGGTTCAAATACGAGCAGTACTTC. Amino acids: CASSFTGFKYEQYF. The rearrangement joins TRBV6-5 to TRBJ2-7; maybe TRBD2 (5 bases). Germline V CDR1 and CDR2: MNHEY, SVGAGI. The CDR3 has 14 residues. Deletions cut 6 bases from V and 4 bases from J, with 16 bases between.

This clone turned up a few times. The CDR3, as DNA: TGTGCCAGCAGTTCTTTGAGCCATGGCTACACCTTC. It codes for CASSSLSHGYTF. V is TRBV28 and J is TRBJ1-2; D remains unclear. Trimming took off 4 bases at V and 6 bases at J, with 9 bases between the two ends. CDR3 length: 12 amino acids. Germline loops: CDR1 MDHEN, CDR2 SYDVKM.